What follows describes a single T cell receptor beta chain. One end of the junction is discordant with germline, which a read error may explain. The sample is drawn from a study of T cell changes during pregnancy in multiple sclerosis. Generated by immunoSEQ multiplex PCR, the TCRdb table keeps only in-frame clones and is missing some. The sample includes about 39,000 clones, approximately 81% seen only once; the top ten take around 0.6%. Germline V CDR1 and CDR2: SNHLY, FYNNEI. The CDR3 extends over 15 amino acids. V and J are TRBV2 and TRBJ2-2, with 8 bases fitting TRBD2. The sample consisted of CD4+ T cells from peripheral blood mononuclear cells, taken before pregnancy. The clonotype comes from a female donor with multiple sclerosis, enrolled in a pregnancy study. CDR3 loop: CASREGRAGAGELFF. The CDR3 bases are TGTGCCAGCAGAGAAGGACGAGCGGGAGCTGGGGAGCTGTTTTTT.